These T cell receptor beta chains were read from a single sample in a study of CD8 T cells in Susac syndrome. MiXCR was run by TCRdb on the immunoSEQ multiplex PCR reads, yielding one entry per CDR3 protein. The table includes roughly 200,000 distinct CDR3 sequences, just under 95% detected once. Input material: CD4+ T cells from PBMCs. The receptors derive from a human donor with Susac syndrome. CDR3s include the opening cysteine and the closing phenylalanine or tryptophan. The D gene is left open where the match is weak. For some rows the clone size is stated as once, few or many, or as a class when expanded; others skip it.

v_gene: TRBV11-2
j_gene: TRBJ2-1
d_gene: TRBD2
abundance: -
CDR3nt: TGTGCCAGCAGCTTAGATTTCTATAGCGGGAATGAGCAGTTCTTC
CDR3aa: CASSLDFYSGNEQFF

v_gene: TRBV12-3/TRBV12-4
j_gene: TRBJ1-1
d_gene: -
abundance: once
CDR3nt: TGTGCCAGCAGTTTCCTGATAAACACTGAAGCTTTCTTT
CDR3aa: CASSFLINTEAFF

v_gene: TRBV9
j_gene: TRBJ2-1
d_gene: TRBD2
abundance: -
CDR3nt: TGTGCCAGCAGCGGGACTAGCGGGAGGCCCTTGGTTGAGCAGTTCTTC
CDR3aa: CASSGTSGRPLVEQFF

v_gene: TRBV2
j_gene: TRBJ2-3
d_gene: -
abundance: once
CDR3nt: TGTGCCAGCAGTGAATGGGGGCGCACAGATACGCAGTATTTT
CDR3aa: CASSEWGRTDTQYF

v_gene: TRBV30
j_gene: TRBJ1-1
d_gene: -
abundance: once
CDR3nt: TGTGCCTGGAGCGAAAAGGAGGCCACTGAAGCTTTCTTT
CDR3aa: CAWSEKEATEAFF

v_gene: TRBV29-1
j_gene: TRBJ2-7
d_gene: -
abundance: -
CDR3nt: TGCAGCGCTGGAAAAGGGGGTCGGATGGGTTACGAGCAGTACTTC
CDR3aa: CSAGKGGRMGYEQYF

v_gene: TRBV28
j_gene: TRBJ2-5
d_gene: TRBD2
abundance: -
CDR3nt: TGTGCCAGCAGCTCGAGGACTAGCGGTCCCGGGGAGACCCAGTACTTC
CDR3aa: CASSSRTSGPGETQYF

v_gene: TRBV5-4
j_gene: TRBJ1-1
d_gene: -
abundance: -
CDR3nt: TGTGCCAGCAGCTTGGAACAGACCCCTGAAGCTTTCTTT
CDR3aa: CASSLEQTPEAFF

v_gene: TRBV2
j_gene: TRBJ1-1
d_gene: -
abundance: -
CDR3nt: TGTGCCAGCAGTGAGCTGGGGACGAACACTGAAGCTTTCTTT
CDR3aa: CASSELGTNTEAFF

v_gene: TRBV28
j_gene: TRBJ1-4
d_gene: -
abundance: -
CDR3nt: TGTGCCAGTCACGGGGCAGGGCTTAATGAAAAACTGTTTTTT
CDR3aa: CASHGAGLNEKLFF

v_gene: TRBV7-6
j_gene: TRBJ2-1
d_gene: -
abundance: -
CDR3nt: TGTGCCAGCAGCTTAGGTCCGGATCTTGAGCAGTTCTTC
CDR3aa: CASSLGPDLEQFF